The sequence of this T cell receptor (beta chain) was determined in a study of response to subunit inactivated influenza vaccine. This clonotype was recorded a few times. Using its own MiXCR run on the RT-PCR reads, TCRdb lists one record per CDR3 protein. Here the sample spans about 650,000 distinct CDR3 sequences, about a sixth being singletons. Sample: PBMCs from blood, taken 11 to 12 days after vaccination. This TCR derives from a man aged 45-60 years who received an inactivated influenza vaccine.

The CDR3 sequence: CASSSGIAGYIDTQYF. As DNA, the CDR3 is TGTGCCAGCAGTTCCGGGATAGCGGGGTACATAGATACGCAGTATTTT. The chain has TRBV12-3 or TRBV12-4 and TRBJ2-3; TRBD2 matches at 8 bases. Trimming cost V 4 bases and J 5 bases; bases outside gene matches: 11. This CDR3 has 16 amino acids.